The 10 T cell receptor beta chains presented below share a single source sample, sequenced in a study of PD-1 blockade in classical Hodgkin lymphoma. Produced via immunoSEQ multiplex PCR; TCRdb's table is partial and in-frame only. The sample has 100,000 or so clones, about 89% seen once; the top ten hold under 8%. Each of the patients experienced relapse following autologous stem cell transplantation, and their brentuximab vedotin exposure differed. Sequences were derived from peripheral blood mononuclear cells (PBMCs), sampled before the second cycle of nivolumab. The origin of the receptors is a human donor with classical Hodgkin lymphoma.

The chain couples TRBV7-2 to TRBJ2-5; TRBD1 aligns across 10 bases. The CDR3 contains 15 residues. Germline V CDR1 and CDR2: SGHTA, FQGNSA. V lost 5 bases to trimming and J lost 3 bases; unmatched junction nucleotides: 6. This chain's CDR3 is CASSTGTGVKETQYF. CDR3 nucleotides: TGTGCCAGCAGCACCGGGACAGGGGTAAAAGAGACCCAGTACTTC.

The chain carries TRBV14 and TRBJ2-7; weak D call: TRBD1 (6 bases). V was clipped by 5 bases and J by 4 bases, with 12 bases between them. Germline V gives CDR1 SGHDN, CDR2 FVKESK. The CDR3 contains 13 residues. CDR3 protein: CASSDRKSYEQYF. CDR3 nucleotides: TGTGCCAGCAGCGACAGGAAGTCTTACGAGCAGTACTTC.

The chain combines TRBV4-1 with TRBJ2-3; D unclear. This CDR3 is 13 amino acids long. V lost 0 bases to trimming and J lost 5 bases, with 6 bases between them. Germline V CDR1 and CDR2: MGHRA, YSYEKL. The CDR3 sequence: CASSQDYLDTQYF. CDR3 nucleotides: TGCGCCAGCAGCCAAGATTATCTAGATACGCAGTATTTT.

V and J are TRBV2 and TRBJ1-6; D remains unclear. This CDR3 contains 12 residues. V gave up 4 bases and J gave up 8 bases, with 6 bases separating them. The germline V gene has CDR1 SNHLY and CDR2 FYNNEI. The CDR3 reads CASSVGYSPLHF. The CDR3 coding sequence is TGTGCCAGCAGTGTAGGTTATTCACCCCTCCACTTT. The full variable domain, completed using reference TRBV2 and TRBJ1-6, is EPEVTQTPSHQVTQMGQEVILRCVPISNHLYFYWYRQILGQKVEFLVSFYNNEISEKSEIFDDQFSVERPDGSNFTLKIRSTKLEDSAMYFCASSVGYSPLHFGNGTRLTVT.

The chain employs TRBV19 and TRBJ1-4; D is unresolved. The CDR3 spans 15 residues. The germline CDR1 and CDR2 sequences are LNHDA and SQIVND (reference sequence). V was cut by 3 bases and J by 7 bases, with 15 bases left in between. The CDR3 region has the DNA TGTGCCAGTAGTATTCCAACGAGCGGAAGTGAAAAACTGTTTTTT. Its protein is CASSIPTSGSEKLFF.

The V call is TRBV4-3, the J call TRBJ2-1; D possibly corresponds to TRBD2 (5 bases). Germline assignment: CDR1 LGHNA and CDR2 YSLEER. This CDR3 region has 12 residues. The V gene lost 1 base and the J gene lost 7 bases, with 5 bases spanning the gap. The CDR3 DNA reads TGCGCCAGCAGCCAAGTAGCGAATGAGCAGTTCTTC. Protein product: CASSQVANEQFF.

This clone was detected once. The chain has TRBV28 and TRBJ1-1; D uncertain. CDR3 length: 13 amino acids. V shed 6 bases and J shed 0 bases, with 8 bases lying between them. Germline CDR1 MDHEN, CDR2 SYDVKM. CDR3 sequence reads: CASSKLLNTEAFF. The CDR3 region has the DNA TGTGCCAGCAGCAAACTTCTGAACACTGAAGCTTTCTTT.

The V and J genes are TRBV7-6 and TRBJ1-6; D may be TRBD1 (5 bases). V gave up 5 bases and J gave up 7 bases, with 18 bases separating them. The CDR3 extends over 16 amino acids. Germline CDR1 SGHVS, CDR2 FNYEAQ. The CDR3 region is CASSRTLGAGNSPLHF. CDR3 coding DNA: TGTGCCAGCAGCCGTACCTTAGGGGCTGGGAATTCACCCCTCCACTTT.

The chain employs TRBV29-1 and TRBJ1-4; a weak D match, TRBD1 (5 bases). Trimming stripped 6 bases from V and 0 bases from J, with 14 bases between. Per the germline V gene, CDR1 is SQVTM and CDR2 is ANQGSEA. This CDR3 comprises 15 residues. CDR3 region: CSVSPTGATNEKLFF. CDR3 nucleotides: TGCAGCGTCTCCCCAACAGGTGCAACTAATGAAAAACTGTTTTTT. Full variable domain (remainder filled in from reference TRBV29-1 and TRBJ1-4): SAVISQKPSRDICQRGTSLTIQCQVDSQVTMMFWYRQQPGQSLTLIATANQGSEATYESGFVIDKFPISRPNLTFSTLTVSNMSPEDSSIYLCSVSPTGATNEKLFFGSGTQLSVL.

J is TRBJ2-3 and V is TRBV28; 7 bases are a match to TRBD2. Germline V gives CDR1 MDHEN, CDR2 SYDVKM. This CDR3 has 15 amino acids. Trimming removed 5 bases from V and 0 bases from J; junction bases left unmatched: 5. The CDR3 is CASSRSRGSTDTQYF. The CDR3 DNA sequence: TGTGCCAGCAGTCGATCGCGGGGGAGCACAGATACGCAGTATTTT.